The present T cell receptor beta chain was sequenced within a study of control samples from healthy donors and cancer patients. TCRdb's table, derived via immunoSEQ multiplex PCR, lists solely in-frame clones and lacks some. The sample holds some 200,000 clones, just under 95% seen once. From germline, CDR1 is LGHNA and CDR2 YNFKEQ. The CDR3 contains 14 residues. V lost 5 bases and J lost 5, with 15 bases in between. This sequence originates from a man aged 45-65 years in good health. The chain employs TRBV4-2 and TRBJ2-5, with D perhaps matching TRBD1 or TRBD2 (6 bases each). Sequenced: blood. The CDR3 protein is CASSWGAGTETQYF. The CDR3 DNA sequence: TGTGCCAGCAGCTGGGGGGCGGGTACGGAGACCCAGTACTTC.